This note documents a single T cell receptor (beta chain) sequence. TCRdb's copy holds only in-frame clones and misses some; the assay was immunoSEQ multiplex PCR. The sample contains under 350,000 clones, 70% to 90% of which appear only once. This CDR3 has 15 residues. Germline V lookup: CDR1 SGHRS, CDR2 YFSETQ. Trimming cost V 4 bases and J 0 bases, with 12 bases left between them. This specimen comes from a study of blood T cell repertoires in COVID-19. The rearrangement links TRBV5-1 to TRBJ2-3; D might be TRBD2 (6 bases). The sequenced sample was peripheral blood. The source of this sequence is a man in his 70s with acute or convalescent COVID-19. This CDR3 is CASSISGDSTDTQYF. The CDR3 DNA follows: TGCGCCAGCAGCATTAGCGGAGATAGCACAGATACGCAGTATTTT.